The clone carrying this TCR beta chain was seen many times. The record originates from a study of molecular identifiers for immune sequencing clone quantification. Germline lookup yields CDR1 SGHRS and CDR2 YFSETQ. The CDR3 consists of 17 residues. V was shortened by 0 bases and J by 6 bases, with 19 bases between the two germline ends. TCRdb fed the PCR reads into MiXCR, producing one record per CDR3 protein. The sample has just under 65,000 distinct CDR3 sequences, about 17% seen once. Sequencing used naive CD8+ T cells from blood, with Jurkat cell RNA spiked in. Subset of the sample: FACS-sorted CD8+CD4-CCR7+CD45RA+ naive T cells. The J gene is TRBJ2-1, the V gene TRBV5-1; a weak D match, TRBD1 (6 bases). The origin of this receptor is a human donor in good health. Some libraries in this study had Jurkat cell RNA spiked in. The CDR3 reads CASSLVIGQTRRNEQFF. CDR3 nucleotides: TGCGCCAGCAGCTTGGTGATCGGACAGACTCGTCGCAATGAGCAGTTCTTC.